This TCR beta chain was observed in a study of shared clonotypes between healthy human individuals (dated by TCRdb to 2019 to 2021). Study-wide context: The cohort comprised a couple of women and three men aged 18 to 49 years. For each donor, CD4 naive and CD4 memory were each run on three plates, CD8 naive on two plates, and CD8 memory on one plate. The study deeply sequenced blood TCR repertoires of about 5 healthy adults to estimate repertoire size and the extent of clonotype sharing between individuals. Libraries were prepared and TCR repertoires were sequenced by different laboratories using diverse techniques, in order to increase sequencing depth and limit assay-specific biases. Between about 0.85 and 10 billion PBMCs per donor were obtained by leukapheresis.

Study-wide findings and limitations: Compared with non-shared clonotypes, the clonotypes found in all four sorted-subset donors had higher generation probabilities. Pairwise subsampling led to the expectation that sequencing depth would affect the degree of clonotype sharing among donors. Larger estimated clonotype richness was generally found for naive subsets than for memory subsets. The genetic and exposure-history diversity represented was limited by the small number of donors. Sampling was limited to blood, and TCR repertoires in tissue likely differ from TCR repertoires in blood. Across a handful of donors, approximately 4.6% of naive CD4, more than 3% of naive CD8, approximately 2.5% of memory CD4, and 0.3% to 0.45% of memory CD8 clonotypes were shared. Incomplete sequencing was indicated by rarefaction of sorted-subset datasets, despite the large sequencing depth.

With regard to this clone: The target of this receptor is not known. The record has no base qualities; no much larger clone is one base away.

TCR CDR3 regions were amplified from genomic DNA by multiplex PCR using the deep immunoSEQ assay. Extracted genomic DNA from each cell subset was spread evenly across all wells of several immunoSEQ 96-well plates, with each plate serving as a replicate. Each replicate PCR for sorted subsets received about 0.2 ug genomic DNA, equal to about 30,000 T cell genomes. Purified libraries were quantified with a Qubit 3.0 fluorometer, sized on a Bioanalyzer 2100, and re-quantified with the KAPA Library Quantification kit. Each immunoSEQ 96-well plate was sequenced on its own single-read 150-cycle Illumina NextSeq 550 flow cell. In the source study's methods: The immunoSEQ output contained only junctional sequences without quality scores, so filtering could not match that applied to full-length reads. Sequences were annotated with PyIR, a Python wrapper for IgBLAST v1.9, using IMGT germline references to assign V/J genes and CDR3. Any read was removed if the V/J assignment was weak (E-value above 1e-6), the CDR3 was missing, or the read contained stop codons, out-of-frame junctions, or ambiguous translated residues. A V3J clonotype was defined by an identical inferred V gene, J gene, and CDR3 amino acid sequence. Percentage overlap between repertoires was calculated by dividing the number of shared unique clonotypes by the size of the smaller repertoire. Richness of each repertoire was evaluated using RTK rarefaction, the Chao1 estimator, and Recon v2.1 estimates of unobserved clonotypes. For all TCRbeta clonotypes obtained by the gDNA method from four donors, generation probabilities were computed with OLGA. TCRdb limited this immuneACCESS table to in-frame rearrangements with V and J called. A share of clones is missing; checked studies link under half to unresolved V genes, and the rest is unexplained. That table furnishes V, J and clone size, whereas the DNA furnished D and trimming. The sample table contains roughly 1.5 million clones; only one count was recorded for under 99% of them. The ten top clones hold about 0.45% of the sample.

Healthy HIV-negative adults with no recently reported acute infections or vaccinations were included as donors. Every donor was a Caucasian adult residing in Nashville, Tennessee, USA. CD4+ T cells were enriched by magnetic negative selection, after which naive cells were positively selected on CD45RA and the negative fraction was taken as the memory subset. Blood was collected by leukapheresis, and PBMCs were isolated by Ficoll-Histopaque density gradient centrifugation and then cryopreserved in liquid nitrogen vapor phase. Purity and quantity of every magnetically sorted T cell population were checked by analytical flow cytometry. Genomic DNA was isolated from every sorted fraction and measured by UV absorbance on a Nanodrop 2000c. Sequenced material: naive CD4+ T cells sorted from blood. The cell subset or site tag for this specimen amounts to: CD45RA+ positively selected. The TCR sequence derives from a man aged 30-40 years in good health.

The DNA is as follows: TGTGCCAGCTCACCGACTAGCGGGAGGAGTGGAAGCACAGATACGCAGTATTTT. The encoded protein is CASSPTSGRSGSTDTQYF. The V and J genes are TRBV18 and TRBJ2-3; 13 bases in between match TRBD2. The V end gives up 3 bases and the J end 0 bases, leaving 6 bases in the junction not matched to a gene. CDR1 and CDR2 (KGHSH, LQKENI) derive from the germline V gene. The CDR3 starts with the cysteine, ends with the phenylalanine, and has 18 residues. Solely the CDR3 DNA is kept, with 54 bases framed from the first base. Here the CDR3 is joined to the reference TRBV18 and TRBJ2-3 genes, and the full variable domain is: NAGVMQNPRHLVRRRGQEARLRCSPMKGHSHVYWYRQLPEEGLKFMVYLQKENIIDESGMPKERFSAEFPKEGPSILRIQQVVRGDSAAYFCASSPTSGRSGSTDTQYFGPGTRLTVL.